This T cell receptor beta chain comes out of a study of T cells in localized non-small cell lung cancer. Findings and limits, study-wide: Uninvolved adjacent lung showed higher T cell clonality than tumor. Out of the top 100 tumor clones, a median around 60 were seen in adjacent lung. Those with higher blood T cell density had longer overall survival. Only one tumor region went through sequencing, so heterogeneity may still be there.

Measured with immunoSEQ multiplex PCR; TCRdb has only the in-frame clones, and not every one. The data contain about 29,000 clones, about nine tenths of them seen just once; the ten biggest clones take up approximately 10%. About this clone: Antigen: not known.

Losses at the gene ends were 5 bases for V and 4 bases for J; bases not matched to a gene: 6. The CDR3 runs to 14 residues. The V gene's germline CDR1 is LNHDA and CDR2 SQIVND (reference sequence). The chain recombines TRBV19 with TRBJ2-3, with TRBD1 matching over 7 bases. The sequence derives from a woman aged 35 to 70 with stage I lung adenocarcinoma. Sequencing was performed on peripheral blood, taken before any cancer treatment. CDR3 in amino acids: CASSFTGDADTQYF. The CDR3 DNA is TGTGCCAGTAGTTTTACAGGGGACGCAGATACGCAGTATTTT. Filled out from reference TRBV19 and TRBJ2-3, the complete variable domain reads DGGITQSPKYLFRKEGQNVTLSCEQNLNHDAMYWYRQDPGQGLRLIYYSQIVNDFQKGDIAEGYSVSREKKESFPLTVTSAQKNPTAFYLCASSFTGDADTQYFGPGTRLTVL.